The T cell receptor beta chain under discussion was sequenced for a study of cytomegalovirus exposure and HLA in healthy donors. Study results and limitations: It was reportedly the case that the classifier diagnosed cytomegalovirus status with high specificity and sensitivity. Researchers reported in a later analysis that common viral pathogens appeared linked to several top clusters. CMV serostatus alone was available as immune exposure information.

About this clone: Its target is not known.

With V trimmed by 5 bases and J by 3 bases, 8 bases remained unmatched. In germline, CDR1 is LNHNV, CDR2 YYDKDF (reference sequence). The CDR3 covers 17 residues. Healthy bone marrow donors made up the donors. PCR primers comprised 60 Vbeta and 13 Jbeta primers. Profiling relied on immunoSEQ multiplex PCR, and the TCRdb table lists in-frame clones only, not all of them. The table records around 140,000 clones, just under 75% of them present only once. V is TRBV15 and J is TRBJ2-2; TRBD1 agrees at 11 bases. Material: PBMCs. This sequence originates from a woman aged 18-35 years in good health and CMV-seronegative. CDR3 in amino acids: CATSRLPGQGDTGELFF. CDR3 nucleotides: TGTGCCACCAGCCGACTCCCGGGACAGGGGGACACCGGGGAGCTGTTTTTT.